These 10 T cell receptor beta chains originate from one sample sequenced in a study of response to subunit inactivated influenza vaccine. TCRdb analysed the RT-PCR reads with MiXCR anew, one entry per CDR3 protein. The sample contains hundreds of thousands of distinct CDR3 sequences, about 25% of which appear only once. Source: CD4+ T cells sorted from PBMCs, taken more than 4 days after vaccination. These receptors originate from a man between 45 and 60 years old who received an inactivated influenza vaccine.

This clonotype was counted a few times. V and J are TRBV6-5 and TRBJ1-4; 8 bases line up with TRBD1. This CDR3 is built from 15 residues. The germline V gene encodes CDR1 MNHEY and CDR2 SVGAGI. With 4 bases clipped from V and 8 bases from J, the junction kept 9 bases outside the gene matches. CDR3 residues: CASSSYPRQGEKLFF. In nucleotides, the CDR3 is TGTGCCAGCAGTTCGTACCCCAGACAGGGGGAAAAACTGTTTTTT.

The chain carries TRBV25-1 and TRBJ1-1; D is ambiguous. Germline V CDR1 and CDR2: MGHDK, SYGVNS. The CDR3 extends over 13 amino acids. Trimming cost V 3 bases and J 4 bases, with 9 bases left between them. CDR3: CASSERRSTEAFF. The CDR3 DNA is TGTGCCAGCAGTGAGAGGCGGTCCACTGAAGCTTTCTTT.

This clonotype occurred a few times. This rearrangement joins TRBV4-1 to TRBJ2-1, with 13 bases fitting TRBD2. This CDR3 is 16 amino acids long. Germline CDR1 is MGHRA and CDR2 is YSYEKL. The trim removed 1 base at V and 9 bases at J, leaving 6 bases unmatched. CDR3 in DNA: TGCGCCAGCAGCCAAGTACTAGCGGGAGGGCCCGTTGAGCAGTTCTTC. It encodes CASSQVLAGGPVEQFF.

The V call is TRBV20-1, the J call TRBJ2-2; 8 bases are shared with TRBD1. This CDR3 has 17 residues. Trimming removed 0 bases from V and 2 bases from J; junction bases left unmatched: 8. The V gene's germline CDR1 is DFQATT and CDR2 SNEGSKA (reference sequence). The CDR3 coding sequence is TGCAGTGCTAGAGAAATATTGACAGGGGCAAACACCGGGGAGCTGTTTTTT. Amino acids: CSAREILTGANTGELFF.

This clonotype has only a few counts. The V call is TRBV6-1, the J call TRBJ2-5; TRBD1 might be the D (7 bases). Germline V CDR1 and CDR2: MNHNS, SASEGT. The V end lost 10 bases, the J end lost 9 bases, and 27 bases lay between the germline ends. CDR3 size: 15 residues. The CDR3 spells CATSSPGQPSGAQYF. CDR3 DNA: TGTGCCACGTCTTCCCCGGGACAGCCCTCGGGGGCCCAGTACTTC.

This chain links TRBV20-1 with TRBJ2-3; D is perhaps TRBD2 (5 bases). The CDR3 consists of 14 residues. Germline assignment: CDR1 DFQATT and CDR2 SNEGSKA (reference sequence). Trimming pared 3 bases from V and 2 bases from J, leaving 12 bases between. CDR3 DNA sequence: TGCAGTGCTAGTGCTGTCGGGAACACAGATACGCAGTATTTT. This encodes CSASAVGNTDTQYF.

CDR3 DNA: TGTGCCAGCAGTTACCCGACAGGGCGGGCTTTCTTT. Its translation is CASSYPTGRAFF. This chain links TRBV6-2 or TRBV6-3 with TRBJ1-1; 7 bases are a match to TRBD1. Germline V CDR1 and CDR2: MNHEY, SVGEGT. The CDR3 extends over 12 amino acids. V gave up 2 bases and J gave up 11 bases; unmatched junction bases: 5.

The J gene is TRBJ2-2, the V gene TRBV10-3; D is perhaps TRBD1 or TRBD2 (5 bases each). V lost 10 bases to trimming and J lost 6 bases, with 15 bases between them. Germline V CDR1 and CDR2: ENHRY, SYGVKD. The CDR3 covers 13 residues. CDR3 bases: TGTGCCACCCTCGAGGGGCTCGCCGGGGAGCTGTTTTTT. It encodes CATLEGLAGELFF.

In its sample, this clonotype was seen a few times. The CDR3 region has the DNA TGTGCCAGTGGGAACACTGAAGCTTTCTTT. It translates to CASGNTEAFF. This chain connects TRBV6-6 to TRBJ1-1, with D hard to call. V gave up 9 bases and J gave up 1 base, with 3 bases separating them. The CDR3 has 10 residues. The germline V gene has CDR1 MNHNY and CDR2 SVGAGI (reference sequence).

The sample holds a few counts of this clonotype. The CDR3 DNA follows: TGTGCCAGCAGCCCCAGCGGGCTAATCTACGAGCAGTACTTC. As protein: CASSPSGLIYEQYF. The chain recombines TRBV7-2 with TRBJ2-7, with a weak D call TRBD2 (6 bases). Germline CDR1 is SGHTA and CDR2 is FQGNSA. The V and J ends lost 5 bases and 3 bases respectively, with 14 bases between them. This CDR3 contains 14 residues. Full variable domain (outside the CDR3, taken from reference TRBV7-2 and TRBJ2-7): GAGVSQSPSNKVTEKGKDVELRCDPISGHTALYWYRQSLGQGLEFLIYFQGNSAPDKSGLPSDRFSAERTGGSVSTLTIQRTQQEDSAVYLCASSPSGLIYEQYFGPGTRLTVT.